This T cell receptor (beta chain) was sequenced in a study of blood T cell repertoires in COVID-19. Grouping used clinical history reported by participants in a survey and questionnaire. Trimming cost V 3 bases and J 2 bases, with 11 bases left between them. CDR1 MNHEY and CDR2 SMNVEV come from the germline V gene (reference sequence). The CDR3 contains 15 residues. The repertoire was sequenced with immunoSEQ multiplex PCR; TCRdb's copy has only in-frame clones and lacks some. The table has 250,000 to 350,000 clones, 70% to 90% seen once. Sequenced material: PBMCs or T cells enriched from blood (not recorded which). The source is a woman in her twenties or thirties who had recovered from COVID-19. The chain uses TRBV27 and TRBJ1-5; D call uncertain. The CDR3 sequence is CASSFDGGRNQPQHF. CDR3 coding DNA: TGTGCCAGCAGTTTTGACGGAGGCCGCAATCAGCCCCAGCATTTT.